These 20 T cell receptor beta chains originate from one sample sequenced in a study of a mutant IDH1 vaccine in newly diagnosed glioma. The antigens of these receptors remain unknown. Produced via immunoSEQ multiplex PCR; TCRdb's table is partial and in-frame only. This sample carries 50,000 to 70,000 clones, roughly nine tenths of them seen once, and the ten largest clones take about 1.6%. Time point noted: week 35, safety follow-up. Vaccination comprised doses that each held 300 ug of mutant IDH1 20-mer peptide, plus topical imiquimod. The specimen comprised PBMCs, sampled from a glioma patient whose treatment included an IDH1 peptide vaccine. These receptors were obtained from a man in his forties with glioma.

This chain connects TRBV5-8 to TRBJ2-7; 9 bases are shared with TRBD1. The germline CDR1 and CDR2 sequences are SGHTS and YDEGEE. Trimming removed 4 bases from V and 4 bases from J; junction bases left unmatched: 0. CDR3 size: 12 residues. The CDR3 DNA is TGTGCCAGCAGCGGACAGGGGTACGAGCAGTACTTC. Its protein is CASSGQGYEQYF.

The V and J genes are TRBV27 and TRBJ2-1; D is ambiguous. The germline gives CDR1 MNHEY, CDR2 SMNVEV (reference sequence). V was pared by 2 bases and J by 0 bases, with 8 bases between. The length of the CDR3 is 15 residues. Here the CDR3 reads CASSLTESSYNEQFF. CDR3 bases: TGTGCCAGCAGTTTAACGGAGAGCTCCTACAATGAGCAGTTCTTC.

This chain links TRBV6-5 with TRBJ2-3; a possible D gene is TRBD1 (6 bases). This CDR3 is 13 amino acids long. V lost 10 bases to trimming and J lost 1 base, with 12 bases between them. Germline CDR1 and CDR2: MNHEY and SVGAGI. CDR3 sequence (DNA): TGTGCCACCAAGCCAGGGGGCACAGATACGCAGTATTTT. Protein sequence: CATKPGGTDTQYF.

This sequence joins TRBV18 and TRBJ2-5, with D possibly TRBD2 on 6 matching bases. The CDR3 length is 12 residues. V was trimmed by 8 bases and J by 4 bases, leaving 11 bases between them. The V gene's germline CDR1 is KGHSH and CDR2 LQKENI. CDR3 DNA sequence: TGTGCCAGCGTATGGGAGGCAGAGACCCAGTACTTC. This codes for CASVWEAETQYF. The full variable domain, completed using reference TRBV18 and TRBJ2-5, is NAGVMQNPRHLVRRRGQEARLRCSPMKGHSHVYWYRQLPEEGLKFMVYLQKENIIDESGMPKERFSAEFPKEGPSILRIQQVVRGDSAAYFCASVWEAETQYFGPGTRLLVL.

The chain employs TRBV19 and TRBJ2-7; D is unresolved. The V gene's germline CDR1 is LNHDA and CDR2 SQIVND (reference sequence). V was shortened by 1 base and J by 0 bases, with 7 bases between the two germline ends. This CDR3 is 14 amino acids long. This CDR3 is CASSIGVNSYEQYF. The DNA of the CDR3 is TGTGCCAGTAGTATAGGAGTAAACTCCTACGAGCAGTACTTC.

This chain links TRBV29-1 with TRBJ1-5; 10 bases align to TRBD1. Trimming at V came to 4 bases and at J to 4 bases, leaving 4 bases not matched to a gene. Germline CDR1 reads SQVTM; CDR2 reads ANQGSEA. The CDR3 sequence is 14 residues long. CDR3 DNA: TGCAGCGTTGGCGACAGGGGGCGAAATCAGCCCCAGCATTTT. The encoded protein is CSVGDRGRNQPQHF.

The gene calls are TRBV10-3 and TRBJ2-5; D uncertain. Trimming took off 0 bases at V and 1 base at J, with 9 bases between the two ends. The CDR3 has 15 amino acids. Germline CDR1 reads ENHRY; CDR2 reads SYGVKD. The DNA of the CDR3 is TGTGCCATCAGTGAGTCGACCTTAGCCCAAGAGACCCAGTACTTC. It yields the protein CAISESTLAQETQYF.

V is TRBV19 and J is TRBJ2-1, with a tentative D call TRBD2 (6 bases). Between the trimmed V and J ends, which lost 7 bases and 5 bases, there was a span of 15 bases. The CDR3 has 14 amino acids. The germline V gene has CDR1 LNHDA and CDR2 SQIVND (reference sequence). The CDR3 loop reads CASTIGGENNEQFF. The CDR3, as DNA: TGTGCCAGTACCATCGGGGGAGAAAACAATGAGCAGTTCTTC.

In this sample, this clone turned up once. CDR3 residues: CASSGLGVGNTIYF. The CDR3 DNA reads TGTGCCAGTAGTGGACTCGGGGTTGGAAACACCATATATTTT. The chain couples TRBV19 to TRBJ1-3; D is undetermined. Germline CDR1 and CDR2: LNHDA and SQIVND (reference sequence). Between the trimmed V and J ends, which lost 5 bases and 3 bases, there was a span of 11 bases. This CDR3 region has 14 residues.

The chain carries TRBV7-9 and TRBJ2-4; D unresolved. Germline values: CDR1 SEHNR, CDR2 FQNEAQ (reference sequence). V was trimmed by 4 bases and J by 0 bases, leaving 7 bases between them. This CDR3 contains 14 residues. The DNA for the CDR3 is TGTGCCAGCAGCTCACCATTAGCCAAAAACATTCAGTACTTC. Its protein is CASSSPLAKNIQYF. Using reference TRBV7-9 and TRBJ2-4 for the parts outside the CDR3, the full variable domain is DTGVSQNPRHKITKRGQNVTFRCDPISEHNRLYWYRQTLGQGPEFLTYFQNEAQLEKSRLLSDRFSAERPKGSFSTLEIQRTEQGDSAMYLCASSSPLAKNIQYFGAGTRLSVL.

This rearrangement joins TRBV7-2 to TRBJ2-3; TRBD2 is a possible D gene (5 bases). Germline V gives CDR1 SGHTA, CDR2 FQGNSA. This CDR3 contains 16 residues. Trimming pared 2 bases from V and 7 bases from J, leaving 19 bases between. The CDR3 nucleotides read TGTGCCAGCAGCTTAAACCCTGGACTGACTTTTCATACGCAGTATTTT. Amino acids: CASSLNPGLTFHTQYF.

The V gene is TRBV27, the J gene TRBJ2-7, with 9 bases identical to TRBD1. Germline V CDR1 and CDR2: MNHEY, SMNVEV (reference sequence). After removal of 5 bases from V and 3 bases from J, the junction contained 5 bases not matched to a gene. CDR3 length: 14 amino acids. The CDR3 coding sequence is TGTGCCAGCAGTAGCACAGGGGGCAGCTACGAGCAGTACTTC. Translation: CASSSTGGSYEQYF.

This rearrangement joins TRBV5-1 to TRBJ2-2, with D tentatively TRBD2 (6 bases). The V end was cut by 3 bases, the J end by 2 bases, with 14 bases between. Germline V lookup: CDR1 SGHRS, CDR2 YFSETQ. The CDR3 consists of 16 residues. CDR3 coding DNA: TGCGCCAGCAGCTCGGAGGGCGGGATAAACACCGGGGAGCTGTTTTTT. Translating gives CASSSEGGINTGELFF. The variable domain in full, with the rest retrieved from reference TRBV5-1 and TRBJ2-2, is KAGVTQTPRYLIKTRGQQVTLSCSPISGHRSVSWYQQTPGQGLQFLFEYFSETQRNKGNFPGRFSGRQFSNSRSEMNVSTLELGDSALYLCASSSEGGINTGELFFGEGSRLTVL.

The chain recombines TRBV7-2 with TRBJ2-5, with D perhaps TRBD2 (5 bases). Trimming cost V 5 bases and J 9 bases, with 16 bases left between them. Germline CDR1 and CDR2: SGHTA and FQGNSA. CDR3 size: 13 residues. CDR3 sequence (DNA): TGTGCCAGCAGCCCTAACCCTAGCCCCCCCCAGTACTTC. This sequence encodes CASSPNPSPPQYF.

The chain carries TRBV5-6 and TRBJ1-5; D possibly corresponds to TRBD1 (6 bases). The V gene lost 3 bases and the J gene lost 4 bases, with 11 bases spanning the gap. This CDR3 spans 14 amino acids. Germline V gene data show CDR1 as SGHDT and CDR2 as YYEEEE. CDR3 sequence reads: CASSSRDKNQPQHF. CDR3 nucleotides: TGTGCCAGCAGCTCCCGGGACAAAAATCAGCCCCAGCATTTT. Filled out from reference TRBV5-6 and TRBJ1-5, the complete variable domain reads DAGVTQSPTHLIKTRGQQVTLRCSPKSGHDTVSWYQQALGQGPQFIFQYYEEEERQRGNFPDRFSGHQFPNYSSELNVNALLLGDSALYLCASSSRDKNQPQHFGDGTRLSIL.

The chain couples TRBV11-2 to TRBJ2-1, with TRBD2 identical over 7 bases. This CDR3 spans 15 amino acids. V trimming: 5 bases; J trimming: 0 bases; junction bases outside the gene matches: 4. The V gene's germline CDR1 is SGHAT and CDR2 FQNNGV. The DNA for the CDR3 is TGTGCCAGCAGCCGAGGCGGGGGCTCCTACAATGAGCAGTTCTTC. Encoded protein: CASSRGGGSYNEQFF. Together with reference TRBV11-2 and TRBJ2-1, the CDR3 gives the full variable domain: EAGVAQSPRYKIIEKRQSVAFWCNPISGHATLYWYQQILGQGPKLLIQFQNNGVVDDSQLPKDRFSAERLKGVDSTLKIQPAKLEDSAVYLCASSRGGGSYNEQFFGPGTRLTVL.

The CDR3 coding sequence is TGCGCCAGCAGCCAACACCCAATCCAGGGGACTGAAGCTTTCTTT. It codes for CASSQHPIQGTEAFF. This chain connects TRBV4-1 to TRBJ1-1; D may be TRBD1 (6 bases). CDR1 and CDR2 from the germline V gene are MGHRA and YSYEKL. The germline V and J ends were trimmed by 2 bases and 5 bases, with 15 bases remaining between them. The CDR3 is 15 residues long.

The chain links TRBV4-1 to TRBJ2-7, with 9 nucleotides matching TRBD2. V lost 1 base and J lost 2; bases outside the gene matches: 12. The CDR3 has 18 residues. CDR1 MGHRA and CDR2 YSYEKL come from the germline V gene. CDR3 bases: TGCGCCAGCAGCCAAGGGCGCCAGACTAGCGGCTTGACCTACGAGCAGTACTTC. It specifies CASSQGRQTSGLTYEQYF.

This sequence joins TRBV9 and TRBJ2-5; TRBD1 matches at 8 bases. Per the germline V gene, CDR1 is SGDLS and CDR2 is YYNGEE. The CDR3 totals 16 residues. V shed 3 bases, J shed 4 bases, and the junction held 11 bases outside the gene matches. CDR3 protein: CASSGEQGVGLETQYF. Here the CDR3 DNA reads TGTGCCAGCAGCGGTGAACAGGGGGTGGGACTAGAGACCCAGTACTTC.

This clone was seen more than once but under ten times. This chain connects TRBV5-1 to TRBJ1-1; D remains unclear. Germline assignment: CDR1 SGHRS and CDR2 YFSETQ. CDR3 length equals 15 residues. Trimming took 0 bases from V and 1 from J, leaving 10 bases between them. CDR3 DNA sequence: TGCGCCAGCAGCTTGGATCCGTTGCCGAACACTGAAGCTTTCTTT. It encodes CASSLDPLPNTEAFF. Combining the CDR3 with reference TRBV5-1 and TRBJ1-1 gives the whole variable domain KAGVTQTPRYLIKTRGQQVTLSCSPISGHRSVSWYQQTPGQGLQFLFEYFSETQRNKGNFPGRFSGRQFSNSRSEMNVSTLELGDSALYLCASSLDPLPNTEAFFGQGTRLTVV.